This is a list of T cell receptor beta chains from one sample in a study of blood T cells in healthy people across ages. TCRdb recomputed calls from the 5' RACE reads with MiXCR, one row per CDR3 protein. The sample contains around 1,800,000 distinct CDR3 sequences, roughly two fifths of which appear only once. The sample taken for sequencing was blood. Every receptor here comes from a human donor in good health. Both conserved end residues are part of each CDR3.

J gene | V gene | CDR3 protein
TRBJ2-7 | TRBV29-1 | CSVETSSSYEQYF
NA | TRBV11-2 | CACSLEAGGLSEQYF
TRBJ1-5 | TRBV4-3 | CASSPDTGARSQPQHF
TRBJ2-5 | TRBV20-1 | CSAILYQGIMGETQYF
TRBJ1-6 | TRBV13 | CASSLGGSVNSPLHF
TRBJ1-5 | TRBV7-8 | CASSLEGRYSNQPQHF
TRBJ2-7 | TRBV20-1 | CSASDRRGESYEQYF
TRBJ1-2 | TRBV24-1 | CATSDTGTAYGYTF
TRBJ2-7 | TRBV18 | CASSLSDTGYYEQYF
TRBJ1-1 | TRBV6-2/TRBV6-3 | CASTDPSRGSAFF
TRBJ2-1 | TRBV6-2/TRBV6-3 | CASIGPSGGPNEQFF
TRBJ2-7 | TRBV7-6 | CASSLAWGKEDERYF
TRBJ2-7 | TRBV7-6 | CASSLATHSDEQYF
TRBJ2-3 | TRBV12-3/TRBV12-4 | CASSSAPSGGGTDTRYF
TRBJ2-3 | TRBV5-1 | CASSLEGLGPDTQYF